This TCR beta chain was profiled in a study of T-cell memory formation after mild COVID-19. Germline V gives CDR1 SGHTA, CDR2 FQGNSA. The CDR3 sequence is 12 residues long. Trimming stripped 3 bases from V and 12 bases from J, with 14 bases between. TCRdb recomputed calls from the 5' RACE reads with MiXCR, one row per CDR3 protein. Of about 350,000 distinct CDR3 sequences in the sample, around 15% were seen once. Regarding the study as a whole: CD4+ clones that contracted lay mainly in CM and EM; CD8+ ones lay in EMRA. There was a balanced CD4/CD8 profile in clones contracting day 15 to 85, and later expanders leaned CD4+.

For this clonotype: No antigen is known for it.

Sequencing input: PBMCs or a T cell subset sorted from them (not recorded which). The clonotype comes from a man between 18 and 35 years old who had mild COVID-19 (a few samples of this study predate the infection). Cell type and time point are not known. The chain recombines TRBV7-2 with TRBJ1-2; possibly TRBD1 for D (5 bases). The DNA for the CDR3 is TGTGCCAGCAGCTTGGACATATCTCTAAACACCTTC. Protein product: CASSLDISLNTF.